The present entry profiles one T cell receptor (beta chain) with its context. J lost 5 bases, V lost 3 bases, and 4 bases had no gene match. Germline V gives CDR1 SGHRS, CDR2 YFSETQ. The CDR3 runs to 14 residues. This sample is part of a study of T cell responses to AZD1222 COVID-19 vaccine. Only in-frame clones appear in the TCRdb table, and some are missing; sequencing was by immunoSEQ multiplex PCR. The sample includes some 150,000 clones, about 86% seen only once; the top ten take about 5.5%. The sequence derives from an adult in good health. The chain joins TRBV5-1 to TRBJ2-4, with TRBD2 matching over 8 bases. The specimen comprised peripheral blood, sampled on day 0 of MenACWY control vaccination. CDR3 protein: CASSWLAGQNIQYF. The CDR3 region has the DNA TGCGCCAGCAGCTGGCTAGCGGGCCAAAACATTCAGTACTTC.